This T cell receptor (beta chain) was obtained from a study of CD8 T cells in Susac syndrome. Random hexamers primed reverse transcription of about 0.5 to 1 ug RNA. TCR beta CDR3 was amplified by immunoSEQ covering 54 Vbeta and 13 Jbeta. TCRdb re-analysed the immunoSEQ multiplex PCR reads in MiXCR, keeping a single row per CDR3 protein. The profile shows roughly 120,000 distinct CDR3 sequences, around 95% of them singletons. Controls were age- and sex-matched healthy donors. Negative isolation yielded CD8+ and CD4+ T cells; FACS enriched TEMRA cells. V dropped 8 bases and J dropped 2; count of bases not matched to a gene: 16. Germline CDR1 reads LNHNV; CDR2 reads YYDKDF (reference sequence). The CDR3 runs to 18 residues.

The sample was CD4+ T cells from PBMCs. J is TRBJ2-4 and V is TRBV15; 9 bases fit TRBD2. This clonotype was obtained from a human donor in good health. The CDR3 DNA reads TGTGCCACCCGACTACTAGCGGGCGATAGTGGGTCCAAAAACATTCAGTACTTC. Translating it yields CATRLLAGDSGSKNIQYF.